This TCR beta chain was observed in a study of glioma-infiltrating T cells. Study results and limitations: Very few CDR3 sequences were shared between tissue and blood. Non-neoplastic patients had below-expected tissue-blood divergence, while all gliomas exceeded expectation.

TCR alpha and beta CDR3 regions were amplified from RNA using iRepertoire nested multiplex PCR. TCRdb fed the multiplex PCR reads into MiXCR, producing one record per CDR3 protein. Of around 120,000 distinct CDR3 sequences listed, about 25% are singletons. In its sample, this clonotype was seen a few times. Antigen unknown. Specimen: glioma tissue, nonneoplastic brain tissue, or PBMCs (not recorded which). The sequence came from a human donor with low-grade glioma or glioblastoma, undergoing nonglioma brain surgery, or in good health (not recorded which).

The CDR3 is CASSSNGGYTDTQYF. CDR3 bases: TGTGCCAGCAGCTCCAACGGGGGATACACAGATACGCAGTATTTT. V gene TRBV5-4 combines with J gene TRBJ2-3; D is perhaps TRBD2 (6 bases). The CDR3 consists of 15 residues. Trimming took 3 bases from V and 2 from J, leaving 13 bases between them. Germline values: CDR1 SGHNT, CDR2 YYREEE (reference sequence). Supplemented by reference TRBV5-4 and TRBJ2-3, the full variable domain reads ETGVTQSPTHLIKTRGQQVTLRCSSQSGHNTVSWYQQALGQGPQFIFQYYREEENGRGNFPPRFSGLQFPNYSSELNVNALELDDSALYLCASSSNGGYTDTQYFGPGTRLTVL.